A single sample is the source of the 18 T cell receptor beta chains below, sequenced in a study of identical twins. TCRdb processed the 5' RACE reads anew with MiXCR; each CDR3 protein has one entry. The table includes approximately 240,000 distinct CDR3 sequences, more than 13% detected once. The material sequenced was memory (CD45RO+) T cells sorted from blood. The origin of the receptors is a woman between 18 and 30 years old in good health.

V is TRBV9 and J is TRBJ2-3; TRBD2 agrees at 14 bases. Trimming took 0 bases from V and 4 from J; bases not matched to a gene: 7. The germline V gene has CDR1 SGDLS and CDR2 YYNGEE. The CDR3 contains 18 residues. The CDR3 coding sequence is TGTGCCAGCAGCGTAGTGGGGACTAGCGGGAGTTTGGCAGATACGCAGTATTTT. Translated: CASSVVGTSGSLADTQYF.

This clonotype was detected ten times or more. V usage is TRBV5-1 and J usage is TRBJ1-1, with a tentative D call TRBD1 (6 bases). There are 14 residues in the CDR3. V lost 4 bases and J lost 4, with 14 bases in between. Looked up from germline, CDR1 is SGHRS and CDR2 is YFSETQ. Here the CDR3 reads CASSPTQGPTEAFF. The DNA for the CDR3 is TGCGCCAGCAGCCCGACCCAGGGGCCCACTGAAGCTTTCTTT.

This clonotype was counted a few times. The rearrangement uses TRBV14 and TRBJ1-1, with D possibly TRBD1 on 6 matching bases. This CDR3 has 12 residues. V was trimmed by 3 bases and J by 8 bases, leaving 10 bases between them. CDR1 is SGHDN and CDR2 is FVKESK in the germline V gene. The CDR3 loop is CASSHRDKEAFF. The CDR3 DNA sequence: TGTGCCAGCAGCCACCGGGACAAAGAAGCTTTCTTT.

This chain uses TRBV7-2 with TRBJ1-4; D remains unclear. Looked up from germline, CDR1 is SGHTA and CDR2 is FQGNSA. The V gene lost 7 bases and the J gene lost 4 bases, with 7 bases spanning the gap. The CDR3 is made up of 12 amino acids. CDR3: CASTTNNEKLFF. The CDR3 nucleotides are TGTGCCAGCACCACTAATAATGAAAAACTGTTTTTT.

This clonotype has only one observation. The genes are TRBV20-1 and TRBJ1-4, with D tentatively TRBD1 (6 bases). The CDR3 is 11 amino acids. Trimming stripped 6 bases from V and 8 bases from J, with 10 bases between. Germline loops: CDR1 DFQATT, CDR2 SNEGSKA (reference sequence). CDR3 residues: CSAQGGEKLFF. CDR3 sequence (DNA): TGCAGTGCACAAGGGGGGGAAAAACTGTTTTTT.

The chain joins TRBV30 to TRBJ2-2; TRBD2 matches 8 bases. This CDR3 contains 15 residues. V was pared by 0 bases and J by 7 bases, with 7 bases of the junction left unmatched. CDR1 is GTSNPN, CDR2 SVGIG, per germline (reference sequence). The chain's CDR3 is CAWSVTGRGFGELFF. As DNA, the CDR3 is TGTGCCTGGAGTGTAACCGGGAGGGGATTCGGGGAGCTGTTTTTT.

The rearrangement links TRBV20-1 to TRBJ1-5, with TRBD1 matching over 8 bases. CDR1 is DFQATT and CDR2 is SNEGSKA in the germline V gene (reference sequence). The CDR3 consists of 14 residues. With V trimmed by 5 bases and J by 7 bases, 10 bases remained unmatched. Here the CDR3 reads CSAPKQGDGQPQHF. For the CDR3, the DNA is TGCAGTGCTCCTAAACAGGGGGATGGACAGCCCCAGCATTTT.

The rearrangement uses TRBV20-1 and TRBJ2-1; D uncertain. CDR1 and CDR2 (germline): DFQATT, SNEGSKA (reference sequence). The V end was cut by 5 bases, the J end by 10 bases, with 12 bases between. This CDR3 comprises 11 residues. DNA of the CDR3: TGCAGTGCTCCTGGCTGGTCGGAGCAGTTCTTC. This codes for CSAPGWSEQFF.

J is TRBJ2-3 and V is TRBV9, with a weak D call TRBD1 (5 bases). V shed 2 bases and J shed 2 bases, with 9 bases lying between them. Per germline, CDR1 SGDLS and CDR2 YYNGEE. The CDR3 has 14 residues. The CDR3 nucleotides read TGTGCCAGCAGCGTCCAGGGTAACACAGATACGCAGTATTTT. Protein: CASSVQGNTDTQYF.

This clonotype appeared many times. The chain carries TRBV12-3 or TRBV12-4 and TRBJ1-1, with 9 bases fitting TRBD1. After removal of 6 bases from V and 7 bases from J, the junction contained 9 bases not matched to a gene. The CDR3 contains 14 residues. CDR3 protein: CASSSTQGAGEAFF. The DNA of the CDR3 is TGTGCCAGCAGCTCCACACAGGGGGCTGGTGAAGCTTTCTTT.

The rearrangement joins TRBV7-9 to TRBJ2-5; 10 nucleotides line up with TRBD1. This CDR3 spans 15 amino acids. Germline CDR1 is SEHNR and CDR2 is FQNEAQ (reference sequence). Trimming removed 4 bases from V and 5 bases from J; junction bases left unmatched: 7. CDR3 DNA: TGTGCCAGCAGCTGGGACAGGGGAGGCGGCGAGACCCAGTACTTC. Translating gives CASSWDRGGGETQYF. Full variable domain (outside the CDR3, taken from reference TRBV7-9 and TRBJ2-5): DTGVSQNPRHKITKRGQNVTFRCDPISEHNRLYWYRQTLGQGPEFLTYFQNEAQLEKSRLLSDRFSAERPKGSFSTLEIQRTEQGDSAMYLCASSWDRGGGETQYFGPGTRLLVL.

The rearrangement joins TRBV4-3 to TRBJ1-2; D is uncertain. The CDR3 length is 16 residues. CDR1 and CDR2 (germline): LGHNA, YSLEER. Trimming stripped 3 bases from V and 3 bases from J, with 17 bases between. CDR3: CASSHLAAGDDYGYTF. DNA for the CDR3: TGCGCCAGCAGCCACCTTGCCGCCGGGGATGACTATGGCTACACCTTC.

CDR3 coding DNA: TGTGCCAGCTCCCCGATGACAGGGGGCGACTCCTACGAGCAGTACTTC. This sequence encodes CASSPMTGGDSYEQYF. The V call is TRBV18, the J call TRBJ2-7; TRBD1 aligns across 10 bases. Germline assignment: CDR1 KGHSH and CDR2 LQKENI. Trimming took 6 bases from V and 0 from J; bases not matched to a gene: 8. The CDR3 is made up of 16 amino acids.

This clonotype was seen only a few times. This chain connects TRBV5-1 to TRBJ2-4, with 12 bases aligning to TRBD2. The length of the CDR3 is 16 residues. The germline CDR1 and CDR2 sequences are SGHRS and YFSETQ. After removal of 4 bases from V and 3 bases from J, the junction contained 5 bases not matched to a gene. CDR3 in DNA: TGCGCCAGCAGCCCCTGGACTAGCGGGGTCAAAAACATTCAGTACTTC. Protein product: CASSPWTSGVKNIQYF.

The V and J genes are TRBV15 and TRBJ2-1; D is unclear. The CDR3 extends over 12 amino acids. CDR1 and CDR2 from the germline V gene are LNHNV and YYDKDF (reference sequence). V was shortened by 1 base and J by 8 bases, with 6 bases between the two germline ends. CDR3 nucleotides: TGTGCCACCAGCAGAGCCCAATATGAGCAGTTCTTC. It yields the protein CATSRAQYEQFF.

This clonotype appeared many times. CDR3 region: CASSLVLAGTAYEQYF. The CDR3 nucleotides are TGTGCCAGCAGTTTGGTACTAGCGGGAACCGCCTACGAGCAGTACTTC. This chain links TRBV27 with TRBJ2-7, with 10 bases fitting TRBD2. Germline V gives CDR1 MNHEY, CDR2 SMNVEV (reference sequence). Unmatched junction bases numbered 7, after V lost 3 bases and J lost 2 bases. The CDR3 is made up of 16 amino acids.

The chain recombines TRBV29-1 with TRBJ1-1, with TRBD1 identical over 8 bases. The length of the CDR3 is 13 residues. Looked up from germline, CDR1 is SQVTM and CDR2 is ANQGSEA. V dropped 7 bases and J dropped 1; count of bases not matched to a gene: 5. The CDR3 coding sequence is TGCAGCGCCGGACAGGGCCCGAACACTGAAGCTTTCTTT. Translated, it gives CSAGQGPNTEAFF.

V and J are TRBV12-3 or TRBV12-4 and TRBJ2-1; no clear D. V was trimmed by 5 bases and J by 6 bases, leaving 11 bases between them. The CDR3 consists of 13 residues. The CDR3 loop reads CASSALGSNEQFF. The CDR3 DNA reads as TGTGCCAGCAGTGCCCTCGGATCCAATGAGCAGTTCTTC.